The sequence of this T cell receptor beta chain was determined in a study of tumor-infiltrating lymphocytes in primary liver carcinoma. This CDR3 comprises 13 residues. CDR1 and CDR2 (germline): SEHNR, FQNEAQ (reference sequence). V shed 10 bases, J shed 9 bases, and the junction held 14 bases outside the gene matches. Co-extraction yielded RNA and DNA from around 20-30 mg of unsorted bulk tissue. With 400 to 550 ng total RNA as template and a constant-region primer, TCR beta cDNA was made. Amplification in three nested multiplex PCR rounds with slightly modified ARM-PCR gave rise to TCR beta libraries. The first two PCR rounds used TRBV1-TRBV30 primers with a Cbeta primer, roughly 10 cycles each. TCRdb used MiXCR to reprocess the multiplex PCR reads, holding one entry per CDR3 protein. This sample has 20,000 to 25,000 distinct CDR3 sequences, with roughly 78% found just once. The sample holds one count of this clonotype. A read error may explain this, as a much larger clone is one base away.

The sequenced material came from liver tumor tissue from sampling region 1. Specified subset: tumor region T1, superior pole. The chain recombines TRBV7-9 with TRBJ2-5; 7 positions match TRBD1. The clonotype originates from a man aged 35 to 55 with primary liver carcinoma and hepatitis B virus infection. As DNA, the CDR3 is TGTGCCAACACCGCGACAGGGTCTTGGGCCCAGTACTTC. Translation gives CANTATGSWAQYF.